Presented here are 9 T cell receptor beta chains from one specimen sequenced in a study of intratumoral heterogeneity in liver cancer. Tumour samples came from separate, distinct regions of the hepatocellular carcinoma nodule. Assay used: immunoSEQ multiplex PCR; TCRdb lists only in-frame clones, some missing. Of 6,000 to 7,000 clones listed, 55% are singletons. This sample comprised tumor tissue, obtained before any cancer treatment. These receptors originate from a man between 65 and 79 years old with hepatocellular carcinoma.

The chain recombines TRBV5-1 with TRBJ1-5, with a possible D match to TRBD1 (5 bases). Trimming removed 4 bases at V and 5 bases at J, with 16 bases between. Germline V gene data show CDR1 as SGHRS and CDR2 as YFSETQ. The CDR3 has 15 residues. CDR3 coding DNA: TGCGCCAGCAGCCCCCACTCGGGGGGGGATCAGCCCCAGCATTTT. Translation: CASSPHSGGDQPQHF.

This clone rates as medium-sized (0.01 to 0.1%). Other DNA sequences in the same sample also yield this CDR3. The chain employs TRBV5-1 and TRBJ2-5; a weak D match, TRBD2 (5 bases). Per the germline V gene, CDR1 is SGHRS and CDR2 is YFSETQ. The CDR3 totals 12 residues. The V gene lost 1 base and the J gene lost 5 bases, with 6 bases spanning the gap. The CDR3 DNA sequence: TGCGCCAGCAGCTTGCGCGGGGAGACCCAGTACTTC. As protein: CASSLRGETQYF.

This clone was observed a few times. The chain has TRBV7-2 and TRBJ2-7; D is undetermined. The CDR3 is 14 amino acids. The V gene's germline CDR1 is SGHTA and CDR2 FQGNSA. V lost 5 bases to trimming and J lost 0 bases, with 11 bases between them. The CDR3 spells CASSPVPGSYEQYF. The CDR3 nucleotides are TGTGCCAGCAGCCCCGTACCAGGCTCCTACGAGCAGTACTTC.

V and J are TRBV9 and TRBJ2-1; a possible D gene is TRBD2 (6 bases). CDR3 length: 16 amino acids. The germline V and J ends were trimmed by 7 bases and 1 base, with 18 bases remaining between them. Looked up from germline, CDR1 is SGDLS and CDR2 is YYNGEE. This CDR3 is CASSDSVGGSYNEQFF. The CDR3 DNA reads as TGTGCCAGCTCCGATTCGGTGGGGGGATCCTACAATGAGCAGTTCTTC.

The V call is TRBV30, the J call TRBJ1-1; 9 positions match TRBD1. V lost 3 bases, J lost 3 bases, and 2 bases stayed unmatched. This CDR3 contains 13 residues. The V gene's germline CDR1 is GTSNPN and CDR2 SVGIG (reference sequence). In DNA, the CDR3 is TGTGCCTGGAGGGGACAGGGTGACACTGAAGCTTTCTTT. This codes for CAWRGQGDTEAFF.

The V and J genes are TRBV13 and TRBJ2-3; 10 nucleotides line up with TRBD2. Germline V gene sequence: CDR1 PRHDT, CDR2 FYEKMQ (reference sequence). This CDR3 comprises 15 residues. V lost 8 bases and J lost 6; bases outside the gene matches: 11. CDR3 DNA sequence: TGTGCCAGCGTAAAGCGGGGGGGTGCTCTTGATACGCAGTATTTT. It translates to CASVKRGGALDTQYF.

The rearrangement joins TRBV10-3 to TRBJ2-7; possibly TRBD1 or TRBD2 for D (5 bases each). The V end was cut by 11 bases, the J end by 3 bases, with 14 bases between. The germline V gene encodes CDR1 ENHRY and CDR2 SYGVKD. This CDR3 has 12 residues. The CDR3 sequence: CAATGAYYEQYF. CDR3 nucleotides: TGTGCCGCAACCGGGGCATACTACGAGCAGTACTTC.

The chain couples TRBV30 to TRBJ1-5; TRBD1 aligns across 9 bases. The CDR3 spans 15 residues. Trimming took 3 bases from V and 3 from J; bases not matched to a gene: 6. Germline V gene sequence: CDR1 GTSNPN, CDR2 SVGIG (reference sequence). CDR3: CAWSLGTGLNQPQHF. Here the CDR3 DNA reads TGTGCCTGGAGCCTCGGGACAGGGCTCAATCAGCCCCAGCATTTT.

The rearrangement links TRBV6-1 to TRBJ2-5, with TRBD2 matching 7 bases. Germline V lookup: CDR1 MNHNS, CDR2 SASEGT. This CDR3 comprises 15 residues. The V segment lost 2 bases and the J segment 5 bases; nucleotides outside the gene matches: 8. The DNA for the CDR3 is TGTGCCAGCAGTGAATGGGGGAGTAGCGGGGAGACCCAGTACTTC. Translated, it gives CASSEWGSSGETQYF.